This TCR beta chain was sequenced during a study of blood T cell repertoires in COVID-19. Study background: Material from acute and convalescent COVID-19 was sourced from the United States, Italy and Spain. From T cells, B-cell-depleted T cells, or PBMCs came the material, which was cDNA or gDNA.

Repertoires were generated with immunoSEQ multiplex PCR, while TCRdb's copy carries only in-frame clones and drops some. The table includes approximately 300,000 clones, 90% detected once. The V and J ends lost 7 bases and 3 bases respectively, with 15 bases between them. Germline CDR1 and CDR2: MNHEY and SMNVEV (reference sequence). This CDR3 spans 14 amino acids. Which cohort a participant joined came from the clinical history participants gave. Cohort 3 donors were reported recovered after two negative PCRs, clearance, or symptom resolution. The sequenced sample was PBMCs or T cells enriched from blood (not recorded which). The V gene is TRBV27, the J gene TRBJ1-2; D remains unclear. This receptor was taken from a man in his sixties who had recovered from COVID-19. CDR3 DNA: TGTGCCAGCAACCCTCGGGGAACGGACTATGGCTACACCTTC. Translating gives CASNPRGTDYGYTF.